This T cell receptor beta chain is drawn from a study of T cell responses to AZD1222 COVID-19 vaccine. Germline CDR1 and CDR2: MGHRA and YSYEKL. Trimming cost V 4 bases and J 2 bases, with 12 bases left between them. This CDR3 comprises 14 residues. Measured with immunoSEQ multiplex PCR; TCRdb has only the in-frame clones, and not every one. The sample contains 100,000 to 150,000 clones, around 87% of which appear only once. The V call is TRBV4-1, the J call TRBJ2-7; either TRBD1 or TRBD2 may fit D (5 bases each). The TCR comes from an adult in good health. The specimen comprised peripheral blood, sampled on day 0 of AZD1222 vaccination. This CDR3 reads CASSPWDGAYEQYF. The CDR3 region has the DNA TGCGCCAGCAGCCCCTGGGACGGCGCCTACGAGCAGTACTTC.